This TCR beta chain stems from a study of blood T cell repertoires in COVID-19. Study-level background: The origin of the acute and convalescent COVID-19 samples was the United States, Italy and Spain. T cells, B-cell-depleted T cells, or PBMCs supplied cDNA or gDNA.

As processed by the authors: Using reference gene primer amplification, nucleated cell counts were estimated. Repertoires were generated with immunoSEQ multiplex PCR, while TCRdb's copy carries only in-frame clones and drops some. The DNA gave D and trimming, while V, J and clone size come from that table. The sample consists of around 200,000 clones, approximately 87% of them appearing once. In germline, CDR1 is LGHNA, CDR2 YSLEER. V was pared by 1 base and J by 14 bases, with 7 bases of the junction left unmatched. This CDR3 has 14 amino acids. The chain uses TRBV4-3 and TRBJ2-1, with TRBD2 matching 11 bases. The sequence was obtained from a woman between 18 and 29 years old who had recovered from COVID-19. The sample comprised peripheral blood. CDR3 amino acids: CASSQVVAGGPKFF. The CDR3 bases are TGCGCCAGCAGCCAAGTAGTAGCGGGGGGGCCGAAGTTCTTC.